This T cell receptor beta chain came from a study of blood T cell repertoires in COVID-19. Study-wide background: The samples span acute and convalescent COVID-19 from the United States, Italy and Spain. The cDNA or gDNA used as material had been derived from T cells, B-cell-depleted T cells, or PBMCs.

The germline gives CDR1 MNHNY, CDR2 SVGAGI (reference sequence). J was trimmed by 3 bases and V by 2 bases; bases with no gene match: 3. CDR3 length: 15 amino acids. Clones were read by immunoSEQ multiplex PCR, and TCRdb kept only the in-frame ones, dropping some. This table holds about 280,000 clones, roughly 86% found once. This sequence originates from a woman aged 25 to 45 who had recovered from COVID-19. J is TRBJ2-7 and V is TRBV6-6; the match to TRBD2 covers 11 bases. Sequencing input: peripheral blood. CDR3 residues: CASSYDGLAGYEQYF. In DNA form, the CDR3 reads TGTGCCAGCAGTTACGACGGACTAGCGGGCTACGAGCAGTACTTC.